The 13 T cell receptor beta chains below come from one sample, sequenced in a study of identifying expanded T cells in peripheral blood. TCRdb keeps only in-frame clones here, not all; method: immunoSEQ multiplex PCR. Of about 50,000 clones detected, 65% to 90% appear once; the ten largest clones hold 13% to 15%. Sequencing was done on a sample of blood. The receptor set was obtained from a person between 18 and 75 years old in good health.

The CDR3 DNA is TGTGCCAGCAGTGAACTAGGGGGACGCAATCAGCCCCAGCATTTT. Encoded protein: CASSELGGRNQPQHF. This chain links TRBV6-1 with TRBJ1-5; TRBD1 is a possible D gene (6 bases). The V end lost 2 bases, the J end lost 2 bases, and 10 bases lay between the germline ends. The CDR3 runs 15 residues. CDR1 MNHNS and CDR2 SASEGT come from the germline V gene.

The chain recombines TRBV7-8 with TRBJ2-5; 10 bases are a match to TRBD2. Germline CDR1 reads SGHVS; CDR2 reads FQNEAQ. The CDR3 runs to 15 residues. Trimming removed 11 bases from V and 3 bases from J; junction bases left unmatched: 12. The CDR3 region has the DNA TGTGCCTCCTTAGCGCTAGCGGGAGTGGAAGAGACCCAGTACTTC. Translating it yields CASLALAGVEETQYF.

This chain links TRBV5-1 with TRBJ2-6; D call uncertain. The V end lost 4 bases, the J end lost 4 bases, and 6 bases lay between the germline ends. The CDR3 loop spans 13 amino acids. CDR1 and CDR2 (germline): SGHRS, YFSETQ. The CDR3 loop is CASSVVGANVLTF. Written as DNA, the CDR3 is TGCGCCAGCAGCGTCGTAGGGGCCAACGTCCTGACTTTC.

The chain combines TRBV25-1 with TRBJ2-1; 7 bases are a match to TRBD1. CDR1 MGHDK and CDR2 SYGVNS come from the germline V gene. The V and J ends lost 4 bases and 9 bases, in that order; junction bases with no gene match: 9. The CDR3 is 14 amino acids. As DNA, the CDR3 is TGTGCCAGCAGTGGGCCGACAGGGTTGTTTGAGCAGTTCTTC. This translates into CASSGPTGLFEQFF.

This clone has a single count. V is TRBV5-1 and J is TRBJ1-3; the D gene is possibly TRBD1 (5 bases). V lost 0 bases to trimming and J lost 0 bases, with 13 bases between them. Looked up from germline, CDR1 is SGHRS and CDR2 is YFSETQ. This CDR3 contains 17 residues. CDR3 in DNA: TGCGCCAGCAGCTTGGCAGGGACCGGATTCTCTGGAAACACCATATATTTT. Translation gives CASSLAGTGFSGNTIYF. The full variable domain, its missing parts supplied by reference TRBV5-1 and TRBJ1-3, is KAGVTQTPRYLIKTRGQQVTLSCSPISGHRSVSWYQQTPGQGLQFLFEYFSETQRNKGNFPGRFSGRQFSNSRSEMNVSTLELGDSALYLCASSLAGTGFSGNTIYFGEGSWLTVV.

The chain links TRBV7-9 to TRBJ1-1; a weak D match, TRBD1 (5 bases). The CDR3 consists of 13 residues. The germline V gene has CDR1 SEHNR and CDR2 FQNEAQ (reference sequence). Trimming took off 5 bases at V and 2 bases at J, with 9 bases between the two ends. The CDR3 protein is CASSPGHNTEAFF. The DNA of the CDR3 is TGTGCCAGCAGCCCCGGACACAACACTGAAGCTTTCTTT.

By its share, this clone is medium-sized. CDR3 residues: CATSLGGAYGYTF. DNA for the CDR3: TGTGCCACCAGCCTGGGGGGGGCCTATGGCTACACCTTC. The rearrangement links TRBV15 to TRBJ1-2, with D perhaps TRBD1 (6 bases). The V gene's germline CDR1 is LNHNV and CDR2 YYDKDF (reference sequence). This CDR3 region has 13 residues. Trimming shortened V by 5 bases and J by 4 bases, and 11 bases separated the two germline ends. The full variable domain, rest sourced from reference TRBV15 and TRBJ1-2, is DAMVIQNPRYQVTQFGKPVTLSCSQTLNHNVMYWYQQKSSQAPKLLFHYYDKDFNNEADTPDNFQSRRPNTSFCFLDIRSPGLGDTAMYLCATSLGGAYGYTFGSGTRLTVV.

V gene TRBV27 combines with J gene TRBJ1-6; 11 bases match TRBD1. The CDR3 runs 14 residues. Germline loops: CDR1 MNHEY, CDR2 SMNVEV (reference sequence). The trim removed 6 bases at V and 10 bases at J, leaving 5 bases unmatched. CDR3 nucleotide sequence: TGTGCCAGCAGCAGGACAGGGGGCATCTCACCCCTCCACTTT. The encoded protein is CASSRTGGISPLHF.

The chain joins TRBV30 to TRBJ2-7, with D unresolved. Looked up from germline, CDR1 is GTSNPN and CDR2 is SVGIG (reference sequence). The CDR3 length is 12 residues. Trimming removed 2 bases from V and 3 bases from J, with 8 bases in between. The CDR3 is CAWSPGGYEQYF. The CDR3 DNA reads TGTGCCTGGAGTCCCGGCGGCTACGAGCAGTACTTC. The complete variable domain, with remaining parts taken from reference TRBV30 and TRBJ2-7, reads SQTIHQWPATLVQPVGSPLSLECTVEGTSNPNLYWYRQAAGRGLQLLFYSVGIGQISSEVPQNLSASRPQDRQFILSSKKLLLSDSGFYLCAWSPGGYEQYFGPGTRLTVT.

The chain couples TRBV7-2 to TRBJ2-5, with 7 bases fitting TRBD1. The germline V gene has CDR1 SGHTA and CDR2 FQGNSA. CDR3 length: 13 amino acids. V was pared by 0 bases and J by 5 bases, with 0 bases of the junction left unmatched. CDR3 in DNA: TGTGCCAGCAGCTTAGCCAGGGGGGAGACCCAGTACTTC. Translating it yields CASSLARGETQYF.

The rearrangement uses TRBV6-1 and TRBJ2-3; 8 bases agree with TRBD2. The CDR3 is made up of 15 amino acids. Germline-derived CDR1 and CDR2 are MNHNS and SASEGT. The ends lost 5 bases at V and 4 bases at J; junction bases unmatched: 8. DNA for the CDR3: TGTGCCAGCAGTTTAGCGGGGTGGATGGCAGATACGCAGTATTTT. Translated, it gives CASSLAGWMADTQYF.

V and J are TRBV11-1 and TRBJ2-5; perhaps D is TRBD1 or TRBD2 (6 bases each). The V gene lost 7 bases and the J gene lost 2 bases, with 17 bases spanning the gap. This CDR3 contains 15 residues. Per the germline V gene, CDR1 is SGHAT and CDR2 is FQDESV (reference sequence). The CDR3, as DNA: TGTGCCAGCATCTCCGGGGGCCTAAAACAAGAGACCCAGTACTTC. Its protein product is CASISGGLKQETQYF.

This chain links TRBV19 with TRBJ1-5; 9 positions agree with TRBD1. The V gene end was trimmed by 2 bases and the J gene end by 4 bases; junction bases not matched to a gene: 6. The CDR3 sequence is 16 residues long. Germline lookup yields CDR1 LNHDA and CDR2 SQIVND (reference sequence). The CDR3 reads CASSILPGQGNQPQHF. The CDR3 coding sequence is TGTGCCAGTAGTATACTACCTGGACAGGGGAATCAGCCCCAGCATTTT.